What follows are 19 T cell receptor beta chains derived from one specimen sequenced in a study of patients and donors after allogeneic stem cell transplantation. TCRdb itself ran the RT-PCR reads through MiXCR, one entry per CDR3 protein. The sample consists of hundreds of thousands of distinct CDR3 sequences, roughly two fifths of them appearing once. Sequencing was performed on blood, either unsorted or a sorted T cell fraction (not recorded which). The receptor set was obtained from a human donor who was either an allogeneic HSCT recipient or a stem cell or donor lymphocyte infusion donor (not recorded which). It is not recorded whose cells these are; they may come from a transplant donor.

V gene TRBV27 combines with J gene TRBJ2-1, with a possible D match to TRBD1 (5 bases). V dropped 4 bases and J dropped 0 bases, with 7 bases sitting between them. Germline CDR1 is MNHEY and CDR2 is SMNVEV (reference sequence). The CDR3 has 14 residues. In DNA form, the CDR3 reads TGTGCCAGCAGTTACAGGTTCTCCTACAATGAGCAGTTCTTC. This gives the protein CASSYRFSYNEQFF.

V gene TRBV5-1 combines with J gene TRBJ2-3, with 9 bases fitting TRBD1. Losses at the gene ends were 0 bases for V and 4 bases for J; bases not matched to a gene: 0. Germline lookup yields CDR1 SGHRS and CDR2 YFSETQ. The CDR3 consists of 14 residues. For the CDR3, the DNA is TGCGCCAGCAGCTTGGGGACAGGGGCAGATACGCAGTATTTT. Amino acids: CASSLGTGADTQYF. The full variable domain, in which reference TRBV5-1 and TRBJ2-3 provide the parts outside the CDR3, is KAGVTQTPRYLIKTRGQQVTLSCSPISGHRSVSWYQQTPGQGLQFLFEYFSETQRNKGNFPGRFSGRQFSNSRSEMNVSTLELGDSALYLCASSLGTGADTQYFGPGTRLTVL.

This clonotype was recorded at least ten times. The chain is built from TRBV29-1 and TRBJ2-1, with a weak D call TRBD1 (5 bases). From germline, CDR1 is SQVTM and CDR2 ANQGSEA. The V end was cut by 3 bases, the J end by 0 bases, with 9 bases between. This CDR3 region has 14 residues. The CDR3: CSVDRASSYNEQFF. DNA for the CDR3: TGCAGCGTTGACAGGGCCAGCTCCTACAATGAGCAGTTCTTC.

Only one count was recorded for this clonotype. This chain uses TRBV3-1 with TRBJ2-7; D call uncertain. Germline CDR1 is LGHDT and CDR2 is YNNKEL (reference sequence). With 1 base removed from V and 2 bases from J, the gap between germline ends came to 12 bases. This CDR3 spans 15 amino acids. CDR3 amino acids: CASSQAGLTPYEQYF. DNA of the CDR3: TGTGCCAGCAGCCAAGCCGGGCTCACCCCCTACGAGCAGTACTTC.

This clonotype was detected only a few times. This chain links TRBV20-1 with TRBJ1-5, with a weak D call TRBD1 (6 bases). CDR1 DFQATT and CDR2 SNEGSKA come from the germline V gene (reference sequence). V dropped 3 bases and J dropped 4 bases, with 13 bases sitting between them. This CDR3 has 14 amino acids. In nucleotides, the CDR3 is TGCAGTGCTAGGGATATACAGGGAAATCAGCCCCAGCATTTT. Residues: CSARDIQGNQPQHF.

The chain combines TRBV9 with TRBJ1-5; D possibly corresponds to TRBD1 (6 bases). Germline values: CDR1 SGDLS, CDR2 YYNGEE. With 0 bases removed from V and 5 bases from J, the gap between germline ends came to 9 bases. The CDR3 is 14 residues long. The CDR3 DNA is TGTGCCAGCAGCGTAGCAGGGGACTATCAGCCCCAGCATTTT. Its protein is CASSVAGDYQPQHF.

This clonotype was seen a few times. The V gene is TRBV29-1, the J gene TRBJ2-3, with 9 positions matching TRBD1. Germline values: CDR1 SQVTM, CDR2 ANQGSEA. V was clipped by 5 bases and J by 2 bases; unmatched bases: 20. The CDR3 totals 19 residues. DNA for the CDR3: TGCAGCGTTCTCATCCGTTTTTATCGGGACAGGGCTTACACAGATACGCAGTATTTT. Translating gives CSVLIRFYRDRAYTDTQYF.

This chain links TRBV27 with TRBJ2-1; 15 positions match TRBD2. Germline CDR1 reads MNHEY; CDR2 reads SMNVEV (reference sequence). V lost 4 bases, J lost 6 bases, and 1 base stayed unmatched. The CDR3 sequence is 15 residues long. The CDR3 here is CASSSGLAGGNEQFF. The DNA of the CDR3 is TGTGCCAGCAGTTCGGGACTAGCGGGGGGCAATGAGCAGTTCTTC.

CDR3 sequence (DNA): TGCAGTGCTAGAAAGGACCGTAGCAATCAGCCCCAGCATTTT. As protein: CSARKDRSNQPQHF. This sequence joins TRBV20-1 and TRBJ1-5; D uncertain. The CDR3 contains 14 residues. In germline, CDR1 is DFQATT, CDR2 SNEGSKA (reference sequence). V gave up 2 bases and J gave up 0 bases, with 8 bases separating them.

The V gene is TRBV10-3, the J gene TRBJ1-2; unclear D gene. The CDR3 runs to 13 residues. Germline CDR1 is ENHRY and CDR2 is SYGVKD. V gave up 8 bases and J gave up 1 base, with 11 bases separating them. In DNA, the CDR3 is TGTGCCATCGGTTTTGAGGATAACTATGGCTACACCTTC. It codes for CAIGFEDNYGYTF.

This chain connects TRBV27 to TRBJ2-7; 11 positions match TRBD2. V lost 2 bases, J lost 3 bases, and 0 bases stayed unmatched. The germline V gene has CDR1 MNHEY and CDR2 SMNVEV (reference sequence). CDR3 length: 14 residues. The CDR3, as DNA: TGTGCCAGCAGTTTAGGACTAGCGGGCTACGAGCAGTACTTC. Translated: CASSLGLAGYEQYF.

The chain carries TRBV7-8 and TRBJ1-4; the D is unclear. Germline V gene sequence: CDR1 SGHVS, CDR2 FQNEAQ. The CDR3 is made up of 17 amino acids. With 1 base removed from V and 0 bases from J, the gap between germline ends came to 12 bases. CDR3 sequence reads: CASSLVPNTATNEKLFF. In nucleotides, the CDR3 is TGTGCCAGCAGCTTAGTCCCGAACACCGCAACTAATGAAAAACTGTTTTTT.

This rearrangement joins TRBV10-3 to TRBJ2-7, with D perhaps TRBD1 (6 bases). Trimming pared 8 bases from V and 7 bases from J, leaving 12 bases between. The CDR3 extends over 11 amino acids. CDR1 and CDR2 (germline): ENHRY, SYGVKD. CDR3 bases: TGTGCCATCCTACAGGGTAATGAGCAGTACTTC. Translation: CAILQGNEQYF.

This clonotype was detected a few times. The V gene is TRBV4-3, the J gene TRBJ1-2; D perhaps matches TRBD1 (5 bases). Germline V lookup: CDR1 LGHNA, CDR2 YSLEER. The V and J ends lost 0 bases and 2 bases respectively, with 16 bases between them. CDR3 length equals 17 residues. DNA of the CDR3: TGCGCCAGCAGCCAAGATCTTGTTGACAGCTTCAACTATGGCTACACCTTC. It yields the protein CASSQDLVDSFNYGYTF.

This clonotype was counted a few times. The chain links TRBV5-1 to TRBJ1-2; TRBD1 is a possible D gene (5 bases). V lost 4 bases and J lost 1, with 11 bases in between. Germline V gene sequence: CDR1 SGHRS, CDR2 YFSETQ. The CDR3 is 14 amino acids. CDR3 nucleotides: TGCGCCAGCAGCCCGGCGGACAATAACTATGGCTACACCTTC. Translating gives CASSPADNNYGYTF.

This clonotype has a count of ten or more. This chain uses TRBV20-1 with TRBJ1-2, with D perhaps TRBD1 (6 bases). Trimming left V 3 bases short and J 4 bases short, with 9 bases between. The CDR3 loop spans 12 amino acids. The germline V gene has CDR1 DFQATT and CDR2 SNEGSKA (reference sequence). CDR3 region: CSARPQGYGYTF. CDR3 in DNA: TGCAGTGCTAGGCCACAGGGCTATGGCTACACCTTC.

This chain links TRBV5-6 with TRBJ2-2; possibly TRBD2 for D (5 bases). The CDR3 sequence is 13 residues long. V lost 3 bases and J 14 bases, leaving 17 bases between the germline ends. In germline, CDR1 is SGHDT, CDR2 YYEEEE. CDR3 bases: TGTGCCAGCAGCTACCTTCCCGTGGGAGAACTGTTTTTT. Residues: CASSYLPVGELFF.

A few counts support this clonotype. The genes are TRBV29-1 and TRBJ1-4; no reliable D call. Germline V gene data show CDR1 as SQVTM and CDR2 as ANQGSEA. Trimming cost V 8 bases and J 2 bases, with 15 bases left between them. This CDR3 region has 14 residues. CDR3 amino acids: CSPTGRETNEKLFF. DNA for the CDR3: TGCAGCCCGACGGGGAGGGAGACTAATGAAAAACTGTTTTTT.

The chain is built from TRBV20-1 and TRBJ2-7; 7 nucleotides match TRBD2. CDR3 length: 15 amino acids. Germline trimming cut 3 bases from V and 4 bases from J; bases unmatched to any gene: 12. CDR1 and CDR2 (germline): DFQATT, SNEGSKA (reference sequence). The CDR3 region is CSARSGLAGGYEQYF. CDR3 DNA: TGCAGTGCTAGGTCCGGGTTAGCCGGGGGGTACGAGCAGTACTTC.